The 2 T cell receptor beta chains below were found in one sample sequenced in a study of CD8 T cells in Susac syndrome. With random hexamers, reverse transcription was performed on about 0.5 to 1 ug of RNA. TCRdb analysed the immunoSEQ multiplex PCR reads with MiXCR anew, one entry per CDR3 protein. The sample holds fewer than 150,000 distinct CDR3 sequences, over 85% seen once. Specimen: CD8+ T cells from PBMCs. The origin of the receptors is a human donor in good health.

V usage is TRBV20-1 and J usage is TRBJ1-4; D not certain. The CDR3 is 14 amino acids. Trimming took off 6 bases at V and 0 bases at J, with 11 bases between the two ends. Germline V gene data show CDR1 as DFQATT and CDR2 as SNEGSKA (reference sequence). CDR3 protein: CSAVLQATNEKLFF. As DNA, the CDR3 is TGCAGTGCCGTACTTCAAGCAACTAATGAAAAACTGTTTTTT.

The chain employs TRBV25-1 and TRBJ1-1; D gene unclear. The CDR3 has 12 residues. Trimming shortened V by 3 bases and J by 7 bases, and 9 bases separated the two germline ends. Germline lookup yields CDR1 MGHDK and CDR2 SYGVNS. CDR3 nucleotides: TGTGCCAGCAGTGAGGCAGTGGGTGAAGCTTTCTTT. Translating it yields CASSEAVGEAFF.